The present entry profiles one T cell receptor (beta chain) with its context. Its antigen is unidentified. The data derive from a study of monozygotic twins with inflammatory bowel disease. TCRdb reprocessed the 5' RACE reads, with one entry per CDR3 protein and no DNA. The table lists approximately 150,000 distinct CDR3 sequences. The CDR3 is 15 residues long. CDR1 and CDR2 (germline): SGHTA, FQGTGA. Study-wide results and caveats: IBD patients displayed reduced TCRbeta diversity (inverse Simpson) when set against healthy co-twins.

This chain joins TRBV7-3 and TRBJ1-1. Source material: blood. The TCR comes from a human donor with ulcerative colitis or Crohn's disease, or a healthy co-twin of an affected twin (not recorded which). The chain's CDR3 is CASSRNSAERTEAFF.